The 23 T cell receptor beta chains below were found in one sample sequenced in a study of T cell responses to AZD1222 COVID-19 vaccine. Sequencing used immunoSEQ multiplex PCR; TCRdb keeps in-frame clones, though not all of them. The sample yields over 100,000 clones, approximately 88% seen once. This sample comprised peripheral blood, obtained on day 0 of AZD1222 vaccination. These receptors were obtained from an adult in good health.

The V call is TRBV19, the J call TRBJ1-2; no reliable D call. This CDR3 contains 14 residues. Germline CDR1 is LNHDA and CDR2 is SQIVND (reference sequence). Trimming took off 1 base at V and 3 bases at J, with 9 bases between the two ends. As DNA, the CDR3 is TGTGCCAGTAGTATAGGTGACCTCCACTATGGCTACACCTTC. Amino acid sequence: CASSIGDLHYGYTF. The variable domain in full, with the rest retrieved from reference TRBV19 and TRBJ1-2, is DGGITQSPKYLFRKEGQNVTLSCEQNLNHDAMYWYRQDPGQGLRLIYYSQIVNDFQKGDIAEGYSVSREKKESFPLTVTSAQKNPTAFYLCASSIGDLHYGYTFGSGTRLTVV.

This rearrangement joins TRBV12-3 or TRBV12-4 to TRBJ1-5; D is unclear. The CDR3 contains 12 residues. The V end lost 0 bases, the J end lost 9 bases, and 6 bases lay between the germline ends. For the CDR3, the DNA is TGTGCCAGCAGTTTAGCAGACGTGCCCCAGCATTTT. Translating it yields CASSLADVPQHF.

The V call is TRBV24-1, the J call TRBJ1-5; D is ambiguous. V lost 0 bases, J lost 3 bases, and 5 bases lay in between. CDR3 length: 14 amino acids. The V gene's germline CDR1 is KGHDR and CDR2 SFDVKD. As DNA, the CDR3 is TGTGCCACCAGTGATTTGAACCCCAATCAGCCCCAGCATTTT. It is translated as CATSDLNPNQPQHF.

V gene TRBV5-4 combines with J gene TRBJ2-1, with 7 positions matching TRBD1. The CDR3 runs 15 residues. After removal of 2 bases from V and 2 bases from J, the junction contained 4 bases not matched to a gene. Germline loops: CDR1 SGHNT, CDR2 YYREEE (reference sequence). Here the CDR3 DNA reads TGTGCCAGCAGCTTTAACAGGGGACCCTACAATGAGCAGTTCTTC. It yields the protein CASSFNRGPYNEQFF.

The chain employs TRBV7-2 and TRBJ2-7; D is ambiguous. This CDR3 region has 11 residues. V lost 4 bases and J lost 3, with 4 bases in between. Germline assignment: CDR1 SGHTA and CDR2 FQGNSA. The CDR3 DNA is TGTGCCAGCAGCTCTTTCTACGAGCAGTACTTC. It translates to CASSSFYEQYF.

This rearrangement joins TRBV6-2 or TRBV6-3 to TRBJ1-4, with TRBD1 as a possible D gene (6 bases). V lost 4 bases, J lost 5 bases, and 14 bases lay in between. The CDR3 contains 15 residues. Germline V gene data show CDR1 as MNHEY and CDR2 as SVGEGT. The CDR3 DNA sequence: TGTGCCAGCAGTTCGTACGGCGGGACAAATGAAAAACTGTTTTTT. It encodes CASSSYGGTNEKLFF.

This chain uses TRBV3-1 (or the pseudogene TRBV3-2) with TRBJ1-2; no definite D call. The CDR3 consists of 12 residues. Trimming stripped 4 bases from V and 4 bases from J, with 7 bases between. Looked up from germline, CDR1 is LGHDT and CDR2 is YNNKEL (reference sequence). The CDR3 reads CASSPEGYGYTF. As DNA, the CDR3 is TGTGCCAGCAGCCCGGAGGGCTATGGCTACACCTTC.

CDR3 coding DNA: TGTGCCATCAGTGAGGAACAGGTTATTTCTCATGAGCAGTTCTTC. Protein: CAISEEQVISHEQFF. The V and J genes are TRBV10-3 and TRBJ2-1; D might be TRBD1 (5 bases). The CDR3 extends over 15 amino acids. V dropped 2 bases and J dropped 8 bases, with 16 bases sitting between them. Germline V gene lookup returns CDR1 ENHRY and CDR2 SYGVKD.

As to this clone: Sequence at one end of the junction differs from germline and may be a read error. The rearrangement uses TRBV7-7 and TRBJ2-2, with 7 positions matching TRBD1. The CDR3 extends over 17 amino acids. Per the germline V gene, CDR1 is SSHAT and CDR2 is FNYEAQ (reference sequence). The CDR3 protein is CASSFGPTGPNTGELFF. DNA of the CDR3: TGTGCTAGCAGCTTTGGTCCGACAGGGCCCAACACCGGGGAGCTGTTTTTT.

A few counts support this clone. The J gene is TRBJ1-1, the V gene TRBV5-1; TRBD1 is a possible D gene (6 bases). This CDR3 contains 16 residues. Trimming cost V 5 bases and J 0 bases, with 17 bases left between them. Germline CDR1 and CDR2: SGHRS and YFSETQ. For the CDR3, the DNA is TGCGCCAGCAGTCCACTCGGGGGCAGAATGAACACTGAAGCTTTCTTT. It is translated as CASSPLGGRMNTEAFF.

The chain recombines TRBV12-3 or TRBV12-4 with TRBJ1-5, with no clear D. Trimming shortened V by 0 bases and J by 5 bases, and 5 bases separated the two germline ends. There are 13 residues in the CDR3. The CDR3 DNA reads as TGTGCCAGCAGTTTAGCGGGATATCAGCCCCAGCATTTT. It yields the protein CASSLAGYQPQHF.

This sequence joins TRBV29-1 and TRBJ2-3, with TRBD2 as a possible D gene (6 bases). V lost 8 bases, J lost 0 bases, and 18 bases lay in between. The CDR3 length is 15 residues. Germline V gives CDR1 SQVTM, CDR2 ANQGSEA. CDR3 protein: CSHGGLTTSTDTQYF. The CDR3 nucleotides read TGCAGCCATGGGGGGTTAACAACTAGCACAGATACGCAGTATTTT.

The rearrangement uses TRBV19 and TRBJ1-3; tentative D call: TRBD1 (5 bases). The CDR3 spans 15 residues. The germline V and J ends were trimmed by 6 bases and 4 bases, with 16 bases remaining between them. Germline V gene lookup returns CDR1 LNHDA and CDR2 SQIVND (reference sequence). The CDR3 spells CASRSIGTDGNTIYF. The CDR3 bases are TGTGCCAGTAGATCGATCGGGACGGACGGAAACACCATATATTTT.

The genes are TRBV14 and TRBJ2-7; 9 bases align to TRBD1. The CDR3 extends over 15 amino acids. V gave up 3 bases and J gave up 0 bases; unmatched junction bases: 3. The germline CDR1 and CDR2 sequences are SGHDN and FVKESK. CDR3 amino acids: CASSHGQGSSYEQYF. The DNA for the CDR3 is TGTGCCAGCAGCCATGGACAGGGGAGCTCCTACGAGCAGTACTTC.

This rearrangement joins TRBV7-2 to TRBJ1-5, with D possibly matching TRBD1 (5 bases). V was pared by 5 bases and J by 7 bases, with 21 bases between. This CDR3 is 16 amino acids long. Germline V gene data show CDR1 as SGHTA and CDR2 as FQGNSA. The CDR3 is CASSPSDARVWQPQHF. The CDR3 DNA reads TGTGCCAGCAGCCCCTCGGACGCCAGGGTGTGGCAGCCCCAGCATTTT.

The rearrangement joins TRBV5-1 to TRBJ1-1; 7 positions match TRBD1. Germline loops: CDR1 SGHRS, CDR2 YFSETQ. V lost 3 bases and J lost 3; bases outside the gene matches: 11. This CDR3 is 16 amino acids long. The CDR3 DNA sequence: TGCGCCAGCAGCTCCGGACAGGCGTTTAAAGACACTGAAGCTTTCTTT. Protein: CASSSGQAFKDTEAFF. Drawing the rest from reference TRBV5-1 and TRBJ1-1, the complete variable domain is KAGVTQTPRYLIKTRGQQVTLSCSPISGHRSVSWYQQTPGQGLQFLFEYFSETQRNKGNFPGRFSGRQFSNSRSEMNVSTLELGDSALYLCASSSGQAFKDTEAFFGQGTRLTVV.

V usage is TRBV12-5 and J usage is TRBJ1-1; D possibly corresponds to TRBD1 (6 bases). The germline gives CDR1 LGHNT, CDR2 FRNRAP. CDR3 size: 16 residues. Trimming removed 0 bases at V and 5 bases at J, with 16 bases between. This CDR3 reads CASGLVQAGGYTEAFF. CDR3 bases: TGTGCTAGTGGTTTGGTACAGGCGGGGGGCTATACTGAAGCTTTCTTT. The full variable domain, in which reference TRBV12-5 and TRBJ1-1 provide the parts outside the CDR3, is DARVTQTPRHKVTEMGQEVTMRCQPILGHNTVFWYRQTMMQGLELLAYFRNRAPLDDSGMPKDRFSAEMPDATLATLKIQPSEPRDSAVYFCASGLVQAGGYTEAFFGQGTRLTVV.

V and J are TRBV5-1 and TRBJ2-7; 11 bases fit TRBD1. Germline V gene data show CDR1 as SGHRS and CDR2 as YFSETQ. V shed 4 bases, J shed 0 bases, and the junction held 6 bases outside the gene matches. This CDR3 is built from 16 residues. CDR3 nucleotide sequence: TGCGCCAGCAGCCCGGAGGGACAGGGGGTCTCCTACGAGCAGTACTTC. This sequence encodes CASSPEGQGVSYEQYF.

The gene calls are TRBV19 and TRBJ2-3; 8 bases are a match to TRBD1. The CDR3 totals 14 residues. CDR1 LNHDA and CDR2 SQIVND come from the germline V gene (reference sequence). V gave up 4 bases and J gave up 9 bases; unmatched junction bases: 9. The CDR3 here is CASSNQGALGTQYF. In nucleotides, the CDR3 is TGTGCCAGTAGTAACCAGGGGGCGCTTGGGACGCAGTATTTT.

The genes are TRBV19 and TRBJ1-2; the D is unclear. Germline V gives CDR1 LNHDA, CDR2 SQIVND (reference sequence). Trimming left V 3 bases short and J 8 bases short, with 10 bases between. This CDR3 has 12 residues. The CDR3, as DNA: TGTGCCAGTAGTATGTGGGCAGTAGGCTACACCTTC. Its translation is CASSMWAVGYTF.

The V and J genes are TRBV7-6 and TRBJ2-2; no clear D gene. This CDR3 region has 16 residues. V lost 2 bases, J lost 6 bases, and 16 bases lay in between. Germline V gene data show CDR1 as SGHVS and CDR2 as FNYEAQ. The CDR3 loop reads CASSLNPGVLPGELFF. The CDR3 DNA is TGTGCCAGCAGCTTAAACCCCGGAGTACTACCCGGGGAGCTGTTTTTT.

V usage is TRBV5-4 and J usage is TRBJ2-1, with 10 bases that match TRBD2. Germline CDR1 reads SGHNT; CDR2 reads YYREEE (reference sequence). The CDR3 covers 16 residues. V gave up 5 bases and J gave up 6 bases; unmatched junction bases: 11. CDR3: CASSRPGLALGNEQFF. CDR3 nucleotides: TGTGCCAGCAGTCGTCCGGGACTAGCGTTGGGCAATGAGCAGTTCTTC.

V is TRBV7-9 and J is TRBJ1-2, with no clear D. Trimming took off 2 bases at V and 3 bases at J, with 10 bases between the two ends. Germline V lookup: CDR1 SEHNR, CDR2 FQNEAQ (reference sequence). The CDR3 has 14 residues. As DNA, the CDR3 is TGTGCCAGCAGCTTAATTAGCACAGACTATGGCTACACCTTC. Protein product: CASSLISTDYGYTF.